Here is one T cell receptor beta chain with its context. Antigen: not known. The V and J ends lost 4 bases and 0 bases respectively, with 14 bases between them. The CDR3 covers 16 residues. Per the germline V gene, CDR1 is SGDLS and CDR2 is YYNGEE. The source of the sample is a study of cytomegalovirus exposure and HLA in healthy donors. All donors participated as healthy donors of bone marrow. Nominally healthy donors provided the samples, though records likely missed some immune exposures. 60 Vbeta and 13 Jbeta primers were used in PCR. Clones were read by immunoSEQ multiplex PCR, and TCRdb kept only the in-frame ones, dropping some. This table holds around 160,000 clones, 75% to 80% found once. Findings and limits, study-wide: Diagnosis of cytomegalovirus status made by the classifier reportedly showed high specificity and sensitivity. Earlier analysis yielded a pattern in which most TCR beta V segments were productive about 90% or about 30% of the time.

The J gene is TRBJ1-3, the V gene TRBV9; a possible D gene is TRBD1 (5 bases). The TCR comes from a man aged 45 to 65 in good health and CMV-seropositive. The specimen was PBMCs. CDR3 region: CASSPSGLGSGNTIYF. CDR3 in DNA: TGTGCCAGCAGCCCATCAGGGTTGGGCTCTGGAAACACCATATATTTT.